This TCR beta chain was identified during a study of post-analysis software for immune sequencing data (dated by TCRdb to the mid-2010s). Regarding the complete study: The recorded disease courses included relapsing-remitting, secondary progressive and progressive-relapsing multiple sclerosis, and some patients had no subtype annotation. The patient repertoires were compared against fewer than twelve previously published healthy control repertoires obtained from donors aged 6 to 25 years. A subset of samples was prepared in parallel using single-end sample barcoding, then pooled and co-amplified after Illumina adapter ligation. The full study reports these points: When samples were clustered directly using the F measure, samples prepared in the same batch co-clustered strongly, which prompted a batch-effect correction. The control group was slightly older than the multiple sclerosis patient group. A handful of TRBV segments, including TRBV5-6, TRBV5-1 and TRBV20-1, were significantly more frequent in patients than controls. Compared with controls, multiple sclerosis patients had significantly lower normalized Chao1 diversity, a finding suggesting substantial peripheral T-cell clonal expansion.

Spanning cysteine to phenylalanine, the CDR3 consists of 16 amino acids. Only the CDR3 DNA stays, 48 bases, in frame from base 1. CDR1 SGHVS and CDR2 FQNEAQ were looked up in the germline V gene. TCR beta repertoires were profiled from peripheral blood of roughly 13 young patients with multiple sclerosis to demonstrate the VDJtools post-analysis software. The multiple sclerosis patients were children and adolescents ranging in age from about 6 to 17 years. With regard to this clonotype: Its antigen is not yet known. The junction shows a germline mismatch at one end, possibly a read error.

To prepare the library, PCR was applied. The instrument given in TCRdb is Illumina HiSeq 2500. To reduce PCR and sequencing biases, unique molecular identifiers were incorporated into the TCR beta cDNA libraries. About 500,000 cDNA molecules were obtained for every 1 to 10 million input T cells, so each molecule roughly corresponded to one T cell. Patient libraries were prepared and sequenced with the same protocol used for the earlier healthy control dataset. Samples belonging to the same batch were prepared together, multiplexed and sequenced on a shared HiSeq lane. The original pipeline was this. Raw barcoded reads were processed with MIGEC, discarding single-read molecular identifier groups before consensus assembly and CDR3 extraction. Clonotype tables were post-analysed with VDJtools, and diversity was normalized by down-sampling all datasets to the smallest sample size. In repertoire overlap clustering, CDR3 amino acid sequences, but not nucleotide sequences, were matched to correct batch-related cross-sample contamination. TCRdb cleaned the public reads at Q25 with fastp, built clones with MiXCR and kept in-frame beta chains. Every CDR3 protein is listed once, alongside the most common genes and DNA of its rows. These V and J calls originate from TCRdb's pipeline instead of the authors' own analysis. The sample table contains about 500,000 distinct CDR3 sequences; only one count was recorded for under 55% of them. The ten largest make up 9% to 13% of the sample.

The sample taken for sequencing was blood. The V and J genes are TRBV7-8 and TRBJ2-2; 6 matching bases give a weak D call of TRBD1. This clonotype was obtained from a girl under 18 with multiple sclerosis. The DNA sequence is as follows: TGTGCCTGCAGCTCCTACGGACAGCTTAACACCGGGGAGCTGTTTTTT. This encodes CACSSYGQLNTGELFF.